This TCR beta chain comes out of a study of technical replicates of blood from a handful of donors. The CDR3 length is 13 residues. V lost 6 bases and J 3 bases, leaving 9 bases between the germline ends. In germline, CDR1 is MNHEY, CDR2 SVGAGI. Sequencing used immunoSEQ multiplex PCR; TCRdb keeps in-frame clones, though not all of them. The sample lists around 70,000 clones; around 97% were seen once. This sequence joins TRBV6-5 and TRBJ1-3; weak D call: TRBD1 (5 bases). The receptor was isolated from a human donor in good health. The sample taken for sequencing was T cells isolated from PBMCs. Here the CDR3 DNA reads TGTGCCAGCAGCCGGACAATTGGAAACACCATATATTTT. Amino acid sequence: CASSRTIGNTIYF.